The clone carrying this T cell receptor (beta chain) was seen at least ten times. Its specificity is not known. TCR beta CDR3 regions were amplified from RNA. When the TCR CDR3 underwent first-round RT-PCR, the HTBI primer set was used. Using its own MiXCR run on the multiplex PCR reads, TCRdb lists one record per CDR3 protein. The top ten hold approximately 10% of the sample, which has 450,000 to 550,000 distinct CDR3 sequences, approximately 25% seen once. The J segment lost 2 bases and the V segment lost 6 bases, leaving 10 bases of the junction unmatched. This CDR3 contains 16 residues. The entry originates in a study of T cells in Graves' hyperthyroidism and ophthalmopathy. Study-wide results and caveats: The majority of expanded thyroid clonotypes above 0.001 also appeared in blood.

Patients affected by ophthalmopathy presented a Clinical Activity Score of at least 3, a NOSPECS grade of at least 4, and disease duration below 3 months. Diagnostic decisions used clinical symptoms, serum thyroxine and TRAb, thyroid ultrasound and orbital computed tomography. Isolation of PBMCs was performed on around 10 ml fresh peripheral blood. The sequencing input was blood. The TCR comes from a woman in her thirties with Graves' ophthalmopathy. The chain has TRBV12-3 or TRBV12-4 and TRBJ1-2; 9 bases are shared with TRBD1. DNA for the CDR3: TGTGCCAGCAGCCTAACGAGACAGGGGGGGAACTATGGCTACACCTTC. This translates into CASSLTRQGGNYGYTF.